Listed here are 21 T cell receptor beta chains from one sample, sequenced in a study of blood T cells in healthy people across ages. Combining a sample-barcoded 5' primer with a J-beta primer mix, a second PCR ran for 7 to 11 cycles. Each CDR3 protein gets one entry after TCRdb re-called the 5' RACE reads with MiXCR. The sample lists just over 800,000 distinct CDR3 sequences; approximately 65% were seen once. Sequenced sample: blood. All receptors come from a man aged 30-40 years in good health.

V and J are TRBV12-3 or TRBV12-4 and TRBJ1-2; D not resolved. The CDR3 sequence is 14 residues long. The V end was cut by 6 bases, the J end by 1 base, with 12 bases between. DNA of the CDR3: TGTGCCAGCAGACCTAACTTGATTAACTATGGCTACACCTTC. Its translation: CASRPNLINYGYTF.

This clonotype has only a few counts. The chain has TRBV29-1 and TRBJ2-5, with 9 bases lining up with TRBD1. The germline CDR1 and CDR2 sequences are SQVTM and ANQGSEA. The CDR3 length is 14 residues. Germline trimming cut 7 bases from V and 5 bases from J; bases unmatched to any gene: 11. The CDR3 nucleotides are TGCAGCGCCCCGCTTGGGACAGGGTGGGAGACCCAGTACTTC. Protein: CSAPLGTGWETQYF.

The rearrangement uses TRBV6-5 and TRBJ2-1; 10 positions agree with TRBD1. This CDR3 spans 16 amino acids. The V gene end was trimmed by 6 bases and the J gene end by 0 bases; junction bases not matched to a gene: 5. Germline CDR1 and CDR2: MNHEY and SVGAGI. Written as DNA, the CDR3 is TGTGCCAGCAGCCAGTGGACAGGGGGCTCCTACAATGAGCAGTTCTTC. Encoded protein: CASSQWTGGSYNEQFF.

V and J are TRBV15 and TRBJ2-4; maybe TRBD1 (6 bases). Germline V lookup: CDR1 LNHNV, CDR2 YYDKDF (reference sequence). CDR3 length: 17 amino acids. V lost 1 base, J lost 2 bases, and 15 bases lay in between. Here the CDR3 DNA reads TGTGCCACCAGCAGAGTATCCAGGGGTCGGTCCAAAAACATTCAGTACTTC. Residues: CATSRVSRGRSKNIQYF. The variable domain in full, with the rest retrieved from reference TRBV15 and TRBJ2-4, is DAMVIQNPRYQVTQFGKPVTLSCSQTLNHNVMYWYQQKSSQAPKLLFHYYDKDFNNEADTPDNFQSRRPNTSFCFLDIRSPGLGDTAMYLCATSRVSRGRSKNIQYFGAGTRLSVL.

The chain joins TRBV20-1 to TRBJ2-7; 7 nucleotides line up with TRBD1. The V segment lost 3 bases and the J segment 2 bases; nucleotides outside the gene matches: 4. The CDR3 runs to 13 residues. Germline values: CDR1 DFQATT, CDR2 SNEGSKA (reference sequence). The CDR3 bases are TGCAGTGCTAGTCTGGACAGGACCTACGAGCAGTACTTC. The encoded protein is CSASLDRTYEQYF.

This sequence joins TRBV20-1 and TRBJ2-5; TRBD1 aligns across 7 bases. TRBJ2-7 explains the end of the DNA better; the J call may be wrong. The length of the CDR3 is 14 residues. Germline values: CDR1 DFQATT, CDR2 SNEGSKA (reference sequence). In DNA form, the CDR3 reads TGCAGTGCTACACCGGACAGGCCGATCCACGAGCAGTACTTC. As protein: CSATPDRPIHEQYF.

The CDR3 spells CASSITGEGGYTF. The CDR3 coding sequence is TGTGCCAGCAGCATCACAGGGGAGGGAGGCTACACCTTC. This chain uses TRBV7-9 with TRBJ1-2; 7 positions match TRBD1. In germline, CDR1 is SEHNR, CDR2 FQNEAQ (reference sequence). V trimming: 5 bases; J trimming: 8 bases; junction bases outside the gene matches: 8. This CDR3 contains 13 residues.

The chain couples TRBV7-9 to TRBJ2-7, with TRBD2 identical over 9 bases. Germline CDR1 reads SEHNR; CDR2 reads FQNEAQ (reference sequence). V shed 8 bases, J shed 2 bases, and the junction held 7 bases outside the gene matches. The CDR3 length is 14 residues. The CDR3 DNA reads as TGTGCCAGCGAAATAGCGGGGGCAACCTACGAGCAGTACTTC. It codes for CASEIAGATYEQYF.

The J gene is TRBJ2-5, the V gene TRBV20-1, with 9 positions matching TRBD2. Germline CDR1 and CDR2: DFQATT and SNEGSKA (reference sequence). This CDR3 contains 15 residues. V was pared by 0 bases and J by 11 bases, with 13 bases of the junction left unmatched. The CDR3 loop reads CSARDLVAGDDEQYF. CDR3 coding DNA: TGCAGTGCTAGAGATCTGGTAGCGGGGGATGATGAGCAGTACTTC.

This chain connects TRBV6-1 to TRBJ2-7; unclear D gene. Germline values: CDR1 MNHNS, CDR2 SASEGT. The CDR3 consists of 15 residues. V was trimmed by 2 bases and J by 2 bases, leaving 13 bases between them. This CDR3 reads CASSETIGWTYEQYF. CDR3 in DNA: TGTGCCAGCAGTGAAACTATCGGTTGGACCTACGAGCAGTACTTC.

As for this clonotype: The junction differs from germline at one of its ends, possibly a read error. This chain uses TRBV7-7 with TRBJ2-3; D possibly corresponds to TRBD2 (5 bases). Germline V gives CDR1 SSHAT, CDR2 FNYEAQ (reference sequence). This CDR3 has 15 residues. In DNA, the CDR3 is TGTGCTAGCAACCAGAGGGCCCGCCAAGGAGATACGCAGTATTTT. This sequence encodes CASNQRARQGDTQYF. Filled out from reference TRBV7-7 and TRBJ2-3, the complete variable domain reads GAGVSQSPRYKVTKRGQDVTLRCDPISSHATLYWYQQALGQGPEFLTYFNYEAQPDKSGLPSDRFSAERPEGSISTLTIQRTEQRDSAMYRCASNQRARQGDTQYFGPGTRLTVL.

The rearrangement joins TRBV5-1 to TRBJ1-5; TRBD1 aligns across 10 bases. CDR1 and CDR2 (germline): SGHRS, YFSETQ. Trimming at V came to 0 bases and at J to 5 bases, leaving 2 bases not matched to a gene. The length of the CDR3 is 15 residues. The CDR3 region is CASSLGGTGDQPQHF. Here the CDR3 DNA reads TGCGCCAGCAGCTTGGGAGGGACAGGGGATCAGCCCCAGCATTTT.

The gene calls are TRBV7-2 and TRBJ1-6; possibly TRBD1 for D (5 bases). CDR1 SGHTA and CDR2 FQGNSA come from the germline V gene. There are 15 residues in the CDR3. V was trimmed by 5 bases and J by 7 bases, leaving 15 bases between them. As DNA, the CDR3 is TGTGCCAGCAGCCGAGGGGTAGGGGAAAATTCACCCCTCCACTTT. Translating gives CASSRGVGENSPLHF. Filled out from reference TRBV7-2 and TRBJ1-6, the complete variable domain reads GAGVSQSPSNKVTEKGKDVELRCDPISGHTALYWYRQSLGQGLEFLIYFQGNSAPDKSGLPSDRFSAERTGGSVSTLTIQRTQQEDSAVYLCASSRGVGENSPLHFGNGTRLTVT.

This clonotype was seen only a few times. The chain employs TRBV10-3 and TRBJ1-2, with D perhaps TRBD1 (6 bases). Germline-derived CDR1 and CDR2 are ENHRY and SYGVKD. The V and J ends lost 3 bases and 5 bases respectively, with 13 bases between them. The length of the CDR3 is 14 residues. The CDR3 DNA reads as TGTGCCATCAGTGACGGGGGGGCGCAATATGGCTACACCTTC. It specifies CAISDGGAQYGYTF.

V and J are TRBV20-1 and TRBJ2-1; D call uncertain. V was shortened by 5 bases and J by 13 bases, with 15 bases between the two germline ends. The germline gives CDR1 DFQATT, CDR2 SNEGSKA (reference sequence). This CDR3 has 11 amino acids. The CDR3 DNA sequence: TGCAGTGCTTATCCGGGCCCTACCCAGTTCTTC. It specifies CSAYPGPTQFF.

This clonotype was observed a single time. The chain recombines TRBV20-1 with TRBJ2-5; maybe TRBD2 (6 bases). V was pared by 5 bases and J by 6 bases, with 19 bases between. In germline, CDR1 is DFQATT, CDR2 SNEGSKA (reference sequence). This CDR3 comprises 14 residues. CDR3 in DNA: TGCAGTGCTCCTCCATCGGCGGGGTTGAAGACCCAGTACTTC. This sequence encodes CSAPPSAGLKTQYF.

The chain recombines TRBV4-3 with TRBJ1-6, with a tentative D call TRBD1 (6 bases). CDR1 and CDR2 from the germline V gene are LGHNA and YSLEER. The CDR3 covers 15 residues. V gave up 2 bases and J gave up 9 bases, with 14 bases separating them. CDR3 nucleotide sequence: TGCGCCAGCAGCCAACAAATCAGGGGTGGTTCACCCCTCCACTTT. Its translation is CASSQQIRGGSPLHF.

The genes are TRBV3-1 and TRBJ1-6; weak D call: TRBD1 (5 bases). The CDR3 is 17 amino acids. Trimming pared 1 base from V and 5 bases from J, leaving 15 bases between. The germline CDR1 and CDR2 sequences are LGHDT and YNNKEL (reference sequence). The CDR3 reads CASSQAQLGANNSPLHF. In DNA form, the CDR3 reads TGTGCCAGCAGCCAAGCCCAACTAGGGGCAAATAATTCACCCCTCCACTTT.

The chain uses TRBV10-3 and TRBJ2-5, with D unclear. Trimming took off 2 bases at V and 4 bases at J, with 11 bases between the two ends. The CDR3 is made up of 14 amino acids. Germline loops: CDR1 ENHRY, CDR2 SYGVKD. The CDR3 loop is CAISEGKYIETQYF. CDR3 coding DNA: TGTGCCATCAGTGAGGGCAAGTACATAGAGACCCAGTACTTC.

The rearrangement uses TRBV9 and TRBJ2-1, with 7 positions matching TRBD2. V was clipped by 2 bases and J by 6 bases; unmatched bases: 5. Germline assignment: CDR1 SGDLS and CDR2 YYNGEE. This CDR3 has 14 amino acids. CDR3 DNA: TGTGCCAGCAGCGTTTCTAGCGGAATCAATGAGCAGTTCTTC. This encodes CASSVSSGINEQFF.

This chain connects TRBV11-2 to TRBJ2-6; D might be TRBD2 (6 bases). The germline gives CDR1 SGHAT, CDR2 FQNNGV. The V and J ends lost 5 bases and 0 bases respectively, with 17 bases between them. The CDR3 sequence is 18 residues long. CDR3 bases: TGTGCCAGCAGCAACCGGGACTCACCCTTCTCTGGGGCCAACGTCCTGACTTTC. This encodes CASSNRDSPFSGANVLTF.